The next 4 T cell receptor beta chains were all read from a single sample in a study of T cell repertoires in cytomegalovirus infection (dated by TCRdb to between 2019 and 2020). What these receptors recognize is not known. The sample's treatment or condition label, in plain terms: in vitro stimulation with specific CMV peptide epitopes to enrich CMV-specific T cells. The reads were generated on an Illumina HiSeq 1500. Through fastp at Q25 and MiXCR, TCRdb rebuilt clones from the public reads, retaining in-frame beta chains. Every distinct CDR3 protein forms one entry, paired with its most common genes and DNA. This sample gives some 150,000 distinct CDR3 sequences in total; about 31% of them show up just once. The ten top clones hold about 50% of the sample. The specimen was CD8+ T cells from cultured PBMCs, collected from culture after CMV antigen stimulation. These receptors originate from a human donor in good health (CMV status not recorded). Some clones in this sample may be carry-over from other donors' samples.

The chain combines TRBV15 with TRBJ2-1; 7 nucleotides match TRBD2. J was trimmed by 5 bases and V by 5 bases; bases with no gene match: 9. In germline, CDR1 is LNHNV, CDR2 YYDKDF (reference sequence). The CDR3 extends over 15 amino acids. The DNA for the CDR3 is TGTGCCACCAGCCCGGAGGGACTACCACACAATGAGCAGTTCTTC. Protein sequence: CATSPEGLPHNEQFF. Full variable domain (remainder filled in from reference TRBV15 and TRBJ2-1): DAMVIQNPRYQVTQFGKPVTLSCSQTLNHNVMYWYQQKSSQAPKLLFHYYDKDFNNEADTPDNFQSRRPNTSFCFLDIRSPGLGDTAMYLCATSPEGLPHNEQFFGPGTRLTVL.

The chain has TRBV7-9 and TRBJ2-7, with 7 bases lining up with TRBD2. This CDR3 has 15 residues. CDR1 and CDR2 from the germline V gene are SEHNR and FQNEAQ (reference sequence). The V and J ends lost 5 bases and 3 bases, in that order; junction bases with no gene match: 10. Here the CDR3 reads CASSRAGDALYEQYF. Here the CDR3 DNA reads TGTGCCAGCAGCCGCGCGGGGGACGCCCTCTACGAGCAGTACTTC.

The J gene is TRBJ2-5, the V gene TRBV11-2; D remains ambiguous. CDR1 is SGHAT, CDR2 FQNNGV, per germline. The CDR3 extends over 15 amino acids. Between the trimmed V and J ends, which lost 5 bases and 0 bases, there was a span of 13 bases. CDR3 protein: CASSSPPRYQETQYF. CDR3 in DNA: TGTGCCAGCAGCAGCCCCCCCAGGTACCAAGAGACCCAGTACTTC.

This clonotype came up a few times. CDR3 coding DNA: TGTGCCAGCAGTTTATCAGGACAAGGTTACACTGAAGCTTTCTTT. This codes for CASSLSGQGYTEAFF. V and J are TRBV27 and TRBJ1-1, with D possibly TRBD1 on 5 matching bases. CDR3 length equals 15 residues. Per germline, CDR1 MNHEY and CDR2 SMNVEV (reference sequence). Trimming left V 0 bases short and J 3 bases short, with 11 bases between.